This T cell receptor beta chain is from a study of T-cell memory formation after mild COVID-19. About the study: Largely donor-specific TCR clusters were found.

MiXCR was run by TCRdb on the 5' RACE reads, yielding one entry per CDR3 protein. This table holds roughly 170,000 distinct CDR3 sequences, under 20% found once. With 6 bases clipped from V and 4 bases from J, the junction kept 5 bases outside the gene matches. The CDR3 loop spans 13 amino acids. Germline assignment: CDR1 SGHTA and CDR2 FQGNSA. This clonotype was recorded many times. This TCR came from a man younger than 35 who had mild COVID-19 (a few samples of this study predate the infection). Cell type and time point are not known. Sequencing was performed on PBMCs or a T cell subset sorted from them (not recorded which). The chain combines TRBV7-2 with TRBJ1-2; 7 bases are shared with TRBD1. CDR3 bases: TGTGCCAGCAGGACACGGGACAGCTATGGCTACACCTTC. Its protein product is CASRTRDSYGYTF.